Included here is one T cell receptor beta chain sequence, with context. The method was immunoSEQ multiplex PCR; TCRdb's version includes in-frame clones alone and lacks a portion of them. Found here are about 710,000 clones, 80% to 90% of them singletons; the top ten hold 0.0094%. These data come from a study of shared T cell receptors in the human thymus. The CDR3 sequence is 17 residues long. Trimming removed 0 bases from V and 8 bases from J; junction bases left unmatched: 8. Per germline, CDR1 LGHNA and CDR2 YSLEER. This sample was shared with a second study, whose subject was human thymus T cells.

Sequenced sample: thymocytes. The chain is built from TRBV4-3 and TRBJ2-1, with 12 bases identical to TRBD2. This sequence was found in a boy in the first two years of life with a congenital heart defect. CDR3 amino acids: CASSQDPSGLAGHEQFF. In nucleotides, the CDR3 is TGCGCCAGCAGCCAAGATCCTTCAGGACTAGCGGGACATGAGCAGTTCTTC.